Reported below is one T cell receptor beta chain. Antigen: not known. A read error may be the cause here, since a much bigger clone is one base away. RNA transcripts gave rise to amplified TCR beta CDR3 regions. When the TCR CDR3 underwent first-round RT-PCR, the HTBI primer set was used. In TCRdb, the multiplex PCR reads were re-called with MiXCR into one record per CDR3 protein. The repertoire holds around 400,000 distinct CDR3 sequences, with 15% to 18% as singletons. The hyperthyroidism patients had all been newly diagnosed, and their disease duration was under 2 months. Their ages ranged from 18 to 65 years. There are 14 residues in the CDR3. Germline assignment: CDR1 SGHRS and CDR2 YFSETQ. The data were obtained in a study of T cells in Graves' hyperthyroidism and ophthalmopathy. General study results and limits: Ophthalmopathy cases were set apart from stable hyperthyroidism by a 13 V-J model.

The chain recombines TRBV5-1 with TRBJ2-7, with D uncertain. The receptor was isolated from a woman aged 18-29 years with Graves' hyperthyroidism that later progressed to Graves' ophthalmopathy. Material for sequencing was blood. CDR3 amino acids: CASSLGDTRYEQCF. In nucleotides, the CDR3 is TGCGCCAGCAGCTTGGGTGACACGCGGTACGAGCAGTGCTTC.